This T cell receptor (beta chain) was sequenced in a study of human T cells and chemical hapten exposure. Within the library, unique molecular identifiers were attached to each individual cDNA molecule. TCRdb called the RACE reads again in MiXCR, with one record for every CDR3 protein. The sample has 150,000 to 200,000 distinct CDR3 sequences, around 23% seen once; the top ten hold 2% to 2.5%. Time point in this sample: patch test 3, about 24 weeks after DPC sensitization. This sample's treatment: therapeutic diphenylcyclopropenone sensitization with weekly scalp DPC. This material consisted of whole blood, taken in connection with sensitization to the hapten diphenylcyclopropenone (DPC). This receptor was identified in a woman aged 40-49 years with alopecia areata. Some clones in this sample may be carry-over from other donors' samples.

DNA for the CDR3: TGTGCCAGCTCAGTTGGGGGCAATGAGCAGTTCTTC. Translating it yields CASSVGGNEQFF. The rearrangement uses TRBV18 and TRBJ2-1; D assignment may be TRBD1 or TRBD2 (5 bases each). The V gene lost 5 bases and the J gene lost 6 bases, with 8 bases spanning the gap. This CDR3 contains 12 residues. CDR1 and CDR2 from the germline V gene are KGHSH and LQKENI.